A single sample is the source of the 17 T cell receptor beta chains below, sequenced in a study of blood T cell repertoires in COVID-19. Assay used: immunoSEQ multiplex PCR; TCRdb lists only in-frame clones, some missing. This sample yields roughly 150,000 clones, of which about 85% are seen a single time; about 5.6% belongs to the top ten. The sequenced sample consisted of peripheral blood. The receptors originated from a woman aged 50 to 65 with COVID-19, enrolled during active disease.

A single count supports this clone. CDR3 bases: TGTGCCAGCGAGGGGACTAGCGGGGGTCCTTTCGGGACCCAGTACTTC. Protein: CASEGTSGGPFGTQYF. V is TRBV28 and J is TRBJ2-5, with TRBD2 matching 14 bases. V dropped 8 bases and J dropped 7; count of bases not matched to a gene: 12. Germline values: CDR1 MDHEN, CDR2 SYDVKM. This CDR3 is 16 amino acids long.

The rearrangement uses TRBV5-4 and TRBJ1-1; possible D gene TRBD1, 5 bases. The germline gives CDR1 SGHNT, CDR2 YYREEE (reference sequence). This CDR3 contains 15 residues. V lost 1 base and J 1 base, leaving 11 bases between the germline ends. CDR3 residues: CASSLFRTKNTEAFF. As DNA, the CDR3 is TGTGCCAGCAGCTTGTTTCGGACAAAGAACACTGAAGCTTTCTTT.

The chain uses TRBV6-5 and TRBJ1-5; no clear D gene. The CDR3 is made up of 14 amino acids. Looked up from germline, CDR1 is MNHEY and CDR2 is SVGAGI. Trimming cost V 6 bases and J 2 bases, with 11 bases left between them. This CDR3 is CASRVGRGNQPQHF. CDR3 coding DNA: TGTGCCAGCAGGGTAGGGCGGGGCAATCAGCCCCAGCATTTT.

This clone was counted a few times. The V call is TRBV2, the J call TRBJ2-5, with TRBD2 as a possible D gene (6 bases). V was cut by 6 bases and J by 3 bases, with 20 bases left in between. Per germline, CDR1 SNHLY and CDR2 FYNNEI. The CDR3 contains 16 residues. This CDR3 is CASSFSGETMKETQYF. CDR3 bases: TGTGCCAGCAGCTTCTCGGGGGAGACGATGAAAGAGACCCAGTACTTC.

J is TRBJ2-5 and V is TRBV9, with 8 nucleotides matching TRBD1. Per germline, CDR1 SGDLS and CDR2 YYNGEE. V lost 0 bases to trimming and J lost 1 base; unmatched junction nucleotides: 5. The CDR3 covers 16 residues. CDR3 region: CASSVGGGQVQETQYF. Here the CDR3 DNA reads TGTGCCAGCAGCGTAGGAGGGGGACAGGTCCAAGAGACCCAGTACTTC.

The chain recombines TRBV10-3 with TRBJ2-1; TRBD2 is a possible D gene (6 bases). The V end lost 3 bases, the J end lost 10 bases, and 10 bases lay between the germline ends. CDR3 length: 12 amino acids. Germline CDR1 ENHRY, CDR2 SYGVKD. In DNA form, the CDR3 reads TGTGCCATCAGTGAAAGCGCGGGAGAGCAGTTCTTC. This encodes CAISESAGEQFF.

There are a few counts of this clone. This chain links TRBV9 with TRBJ1-5; TRBD1 is a possible D gene (6 bases). CDR1 is SGDLS, CDR2 YYNGEE, per germline. V was trimmed by 3 bases and J by 3 bases, leaving 10 bases between them. The CDR3 sequence is 14 residues long. CDR3 DNA sequence: TGTGCCAGCAGCGCAGGACAGATCAATCAGCCCCAGCATTTT. Protein: CASSAGQINQPQHF.

The chain recombines TRBV7-3 with TRBJ2-3; D remains ambiguous. CDR1 is SGHTA, CDR2 FQGTGA, per germline. Trimming left V 2 bases short and J 2 bases short, with 8 bases between. The CDR3 has 14 residues. The CDR3 spells CASSLGQFTDTQYF. The CDR3 nucleotides are TGTGCCAGCAGCTTAGGGCAGTTCACAGATACGCAGTATTTT.

This clone was observed a few times. The chain combines TRBV6-2 or TRBV6-3 with TRBJ1-6; weak D call: TRBD1 (6 bases). The CDR3 extends over 15 amino acids. Trimming pared 2 bases from V and 11 bases from J, leaving 16 bases between. Per germline, CDR1 MNHEY and CDR2 SVGEGT. The CDR3 is CASSYGQGFRTPLHF. The CDR3 DNA sequence: TGTGCCAGCAGTTACGGTCAGGGGTTTAGAACACCCCTCCACTTT.

This clone was counted only a few times. V usage is TRBV10-3 and J usage is TRBJ1-5; the D is unclear. V gave up 8 bases and J gave up 3 bases, with 8 bases separating them. The germline CDR1 and CDR2 sequences are ENHRY and SYGVKD. There are 12 residues in the CDR3. The CDR3 sequence: CAIGKNNQPQHF. Here the CDR3 DNA reads TGTGCCATCGGCAAGAACAATCAGCCCCAGCATTTT.

J is TRBJ2-2 and V is TRBV4-3; TRBD1 is a possible D gene (6 bases). Germline CDR1 reads LGHNA; CDR2 reads YSLEER. This CDR3 is built from 16 residues. The ends were cut back, 0 bases at V and 7 bases at J, with 15 bases in the middle. The CDR3 spells CASSQDLGQSNGELFF. CDR3 DNA: TGCGCCAGCAGCCAAGATCTAGGACAGTCGAACGGGGAGCTGTTTTTT.

This chain joins TRBV6-5 and TRBJ2-7, with 7 bases matching TRBD2. Germline trimming cut 9 bases from V and 4 bases from J; bases unmatched to any gene: 12. CDR1 MNHEY and CDR2 SVGAGI come from the germline V gene. This CDR3 spans 14 amino acids. The CDR3 loop reads CASGGGSMGYEQYF. DNA of the CDR3: TGTGCCAGTGGGGGGGGTAGTATGGGGTACGAGCAGTACTTC.

The chain has TRBV9 and TRBJ1-3; D unresolved. The CDR3 runs to 16 residues. Germline-derived CDR1 and CDR2 are SGDLS and YYNGEE. Trimming cost V 3 bases and J 2 bases, with 15 bases left between them. CDR3 sequence (DNA): TGTGCCAGCAGCGAGCGGTTAAGTGGGACTGGAAACACCATATATTTT. Protein product: CASSERLSGTGNTIYF.

The rearrangement joins TRBV2 to TRBJ2-7; 11 nucleotides match TRBD2. The V gene end was trimmed by 6 bases and the J gene end by 2 bases; junction bases not matched to a gene: 6. Germline-derived CDR1 and CDR2 are SNHLY and FYNNEI. The CDR3 consists of 15 residues. CDR3 loop: CASSATSGDTYEQYF. Written as DNA, the CDR3 is TGTGCCAGCAGCGCGACTAGCGGGGATACCTACGAGCAGTACTTC.

The chain is built from TRBV18 and TRBJ2-1, with 9 bases fitting TRBD1. CDR1 is KGHSH, CDR2 LQKENI, per germline. There are 16 residues in the CDR3. V shed 4 bases, J shed 5 bases, and the junction held 9 bases outside the gene matches. The CDR3 region has the DNA TGTGCCAGCTCACAAGACGGGACAGGGTTGAACAATGAGCAGTTCTTC. Encoded protein: CASSQDGTGLNNEQFF.

The J gene is TRBJ1-4, the V gene TRBV28; D uncertain. Trimming took 7 bases from V and 3 from J, leaving 15 bases between them. Germline lookup yields CDR1 MDHEN and CDR2 SYDVKM. There are 15 residues in the CDR3. Written as DNA, the CDR3 is TGTGCCAGCAACACATGGAGGGAGGCTAATGAAAAACTGTTTTTT. This translates into CASNTWREANEKLFF.

The V call is TRBV28, the J call TRBJ1-4; the match to TRBD1 covers 8 bases. Germline V gene sequence: CDR1 MDHEN, CDR2 SYDVKM. The CDR3 runs to 15 residues. V trimming: 5 bases; J trimming: 8 bases; junction bases outside the gene matches: 10. CDR3 protein: CASSPRTGFNEKLFF. DNA for the CDR3: TGTGCCAGCAGTCCCCGGACAGGGTTTAACGAAAAACTGTTTTTT.